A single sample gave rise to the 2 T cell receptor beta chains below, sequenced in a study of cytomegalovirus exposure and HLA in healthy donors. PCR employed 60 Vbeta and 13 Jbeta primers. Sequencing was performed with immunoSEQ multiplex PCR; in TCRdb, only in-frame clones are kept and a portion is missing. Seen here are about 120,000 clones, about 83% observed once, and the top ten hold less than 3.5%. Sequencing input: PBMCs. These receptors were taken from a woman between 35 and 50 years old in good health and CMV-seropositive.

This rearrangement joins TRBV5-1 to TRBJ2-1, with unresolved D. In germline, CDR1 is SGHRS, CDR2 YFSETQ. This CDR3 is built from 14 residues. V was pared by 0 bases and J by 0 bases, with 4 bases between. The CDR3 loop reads CASSLGSSYNEQFF. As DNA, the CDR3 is TGCGCCAGCAGCTTGGGCAGCTCCTACAATGAGCAGTTCTTC.

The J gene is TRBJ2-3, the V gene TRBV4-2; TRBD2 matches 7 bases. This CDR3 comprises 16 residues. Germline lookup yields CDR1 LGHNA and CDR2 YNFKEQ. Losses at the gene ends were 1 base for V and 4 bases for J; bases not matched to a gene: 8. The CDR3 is CASSQAALGGADTQYF. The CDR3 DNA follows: TGTGCCAGCAGCCAAGCGGCTTTGGGGGGGGCAGATACGCAGTATTTT.